The T cell receptor beta chain described here comes from a study of circulating and synovial CD4+ cells in juvenile arthritis. TCRdb's table, derived via immunoSEQ multiplex PCR, lists solely in-frame clones and lacks some. Here the sample spans approximately 31,000 clones, 90% to 95% being singletons. Germline V gene lookup returns CDR1 LGHNA and CDR2 YNFKEQ. V lost 0 bases and J lost 4, with 13 bases in between. The CDR3 contains 17 residues. V gene TRBV4-2 combines with J gene TRBJ2-6, with D unresolved. The sequenced sample consisted of CD4+ T cells from blood. This TCR was sampled from a human donor with juvenile idiopathic arthritis. DNA of the CDR3: TGTGCCAGCAGCCAAGATCACGCGGTCTCAGGGGCCAACGTCCTGACTTTC. This codes for CASSQDHAVSGANVLTF.